This TCR beta chain was observed in a study of CD8 T cells in ankylosing spondylitis (TCRdb year 2017). With regard to the full study: T cell receptor beta repertoires were profiled in healthy donors and ankylosing spondylitis patients so that disease-linked TCR variants could be found. In total, the full study cohort was made up of some 110 healthy donors and about two dozen ankylosing spondylitis patients. Peripheral blood samples were taken, and synovial fluid was additionally collected from ankylosing spondylitis patients.

Study-wide conclusions, independent of this receptor: Significant enrichment of the disease-linked clones was reported in matched synovial fluid samples from ankylosing spondylitis patients. The disease-linked clones showed a CD8+ phenotype and occurred at relatively low frequencies in peripheral blood. Some of the motif variants had been reported before in the synovial fluid and blood of reactive arthritis patients, a finding that suggests common disease-initiation mechanisms. A TCR beta motif made up of 7 to 9 highly homologous amino acid variants appeared to be characteristic of blood from ankylosing spondylitis patients.

Comments on this clonotype: The antigen it binds to is not known. No quality values exist for individual bases; no much larger clone is one base distant.

The data were produced on an Illumina HiSeq 2500. TCR beta libraries were prepared by quantitative 5'-RACE with molecular barcodes. In the original analysis: Disease-linked TCR variants were identified with a new computational method built on a probabilistic model of VDJ rearrangement. TCRdb redid the processing of the public reads, applying fastp at Q25 and MiXCR, and retained in-frame beta chains. Each record represents a unique CDR3 protein, reported with the most common genes and DNA among its rows. TCRdb, not the original authors, processed these V and J calls. The sample table records about 130,000 distinct CDR3 sequences; approximately 9.7% of these occur just once. The ten largest clones represent 2.5% to 3.5% of the sample. Taken from the germline V gene (reference sequence), the CDR1 and CDR2 loops are GTSNPN and SVGIG. The junction shows trimming of 1 base on V and 3 bases on J, and the gene matches do not reach 2 bases of it. The CDR3 spans 13 residues, from the cysteine through the phenylalanine. Just CDR3 DNA is preserved here, 39 bases in frame from base 1.

The sequenced material came from blood, either unsorted or a sorted T cell fraction (not recorded which). The rearrangement combines TRBV30 with TRBJ2-7; 8 junctional bases match TRBD2. The TCR sequence derives from a male donor with ankylosing spondylitis or in good health (not recorded which). The CDR3 protein: CAWSGGLGYEQYF. The DNA sequence is TGTGCCTGGAGTGGGGGACTAGGCTACGAGCAGTACTTC.